This T cell receptor beta chain was observed in a study of T cell repertoires in ileal Crohn's disease. Only in-frame clones appear in the TCRdb table, and some are missing; sequencing was by immunoSEQ multiplex PCR. The sample holds more than 2,000 clones, roughly 57% seen once. The time point was: neoterminal ileum biopsy at postoperative endoscopy, about 6 months after surgery. The sequenced sample was ileal tissue. The receptors come from an adult with Crohn's disease.

This clone has just a few counts. V is TRBV5-6 and J is TRBJ2-7; D possibly corresponds to TRBD2 (5 bases). Germline lookup yields CDR1 SGHDT and CDR2 YYEEEE. Trimming shortened V by 4 bases and J by 0 bases, and 14 bases separated the two germline ends. The CDR3 spans 15 residues. CDR3 protein: CASSPTGLSSYEQYF. CDR3 coding DNA: TGTGCCAGCAGCCCGACCGGACTCAGCTCCTACGAGCAGTACTTC.